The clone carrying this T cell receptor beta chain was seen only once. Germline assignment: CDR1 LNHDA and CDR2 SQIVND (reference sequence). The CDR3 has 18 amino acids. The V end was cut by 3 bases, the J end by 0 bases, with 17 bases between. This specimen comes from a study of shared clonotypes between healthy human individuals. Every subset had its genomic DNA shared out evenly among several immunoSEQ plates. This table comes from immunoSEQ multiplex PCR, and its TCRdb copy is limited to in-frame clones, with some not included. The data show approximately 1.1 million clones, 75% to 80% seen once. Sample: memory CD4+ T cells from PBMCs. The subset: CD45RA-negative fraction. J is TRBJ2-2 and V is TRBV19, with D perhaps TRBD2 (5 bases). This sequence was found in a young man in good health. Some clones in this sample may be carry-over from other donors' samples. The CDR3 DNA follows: TGTGCCAGTAGTATCCTTTCCGTGTTGAGGGCGAACACCGGGGAGCTGTTTTTT. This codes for CASSILSVLRANTGELFF.